Detailed here is one T cell receptor beta chain. The antigen is undetermined. MiXCR, run by TCRdb on the reads, gives a single entry per CDR3 protein. The repertoire holds 500,000 or so distinct CDR3 sequences, with 16% as singletons. This sample is part of a study of T cell repertoires in cytomegalovirus infection. About the research overall: Matching HLA type, along with CMV infection, was indicated by public TCR beta signatures.

The study's findings and limits: Cumulative frequency of public TCR beta families picked out carriers of CMV plus the relevant HLA. HLA-C-restricted CMV clonotypes gave the most frequent clonotype in two of eight donors.

The germline V gene encodes CDR1 MGHDK and CDR2 SYGVNS. CDR3 length equals 15 residues. Trimming at V came to 1 base and at J to 6 bases, leaving 5 bases not matched to a gene. The chain has TRBV25-1 and TRBJ1-1, with 10 bases identical to TRBD1. The sequencing sample was made of CD8+ T cells from PBMCs. The receptor comes from a human donor in good health (CMV status not recorded). Some clones in this sample may be carry-over from other donors' samples. Written as DNA, the CDR3 is TGTGCCAGCAGTGAATCCGGGACAGGGGAACCTGAAGCTTTCTTT. It encodes CASSESGTGEPEAFF.